A single T cell receptor beta chain is shown here with its context. A junction end diverges from the germline sequence, so it may reflect a read error. The data are from a study of blood T cells in healthy people across ages. Study information: Capture by template switching was about one barcoded beta molecule per two T cells.

For every donor, a draw yielded roughly 9.3 milliliters of peripheral blood. Samples each had at least 6 micrograms of total RNA extracted. Germline-derived CDR1 and CDR2 are MNHEY and SVGEGT. The CDR3 has 15 amino acids. The authors ran a second PCR of roughly 6 to 12 cycles using a sample-barcoded 5' primer and a J-beta primer mix. A 12-random-nucleotide template-switch adaptor tagged each cDNA molecule. TCRdb itself ran the 5' RACE reads through MiXCR, one entry per CDR3 protein. This sample carries about 730,000 distinct CDR3 sequences, more than 40% of them seen once, and the ten largest clones take more than 20%.

The source of this sequence is an older woman in good health. The chain employs TRBV6-2 or TRBV6-3 and TRBJ2-7; D perhaps matches TRBD2 (6 bases). The sequenced sample was blood. This CDR3 reads CASRTDYHSSYGQYF. The CDR3, as DNA: TGTGCCAGCAGGACGGACTATCACAGCTCCTACGGGCAGTACTTC.